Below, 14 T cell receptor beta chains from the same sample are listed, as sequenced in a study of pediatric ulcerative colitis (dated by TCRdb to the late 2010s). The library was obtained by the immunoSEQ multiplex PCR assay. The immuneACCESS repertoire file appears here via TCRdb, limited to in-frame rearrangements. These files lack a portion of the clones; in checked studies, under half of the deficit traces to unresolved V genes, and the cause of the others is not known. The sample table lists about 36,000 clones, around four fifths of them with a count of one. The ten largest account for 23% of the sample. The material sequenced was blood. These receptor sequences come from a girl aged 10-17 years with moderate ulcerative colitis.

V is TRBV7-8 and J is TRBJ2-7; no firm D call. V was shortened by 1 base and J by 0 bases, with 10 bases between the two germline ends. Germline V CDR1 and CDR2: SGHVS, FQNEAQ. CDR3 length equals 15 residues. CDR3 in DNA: TGTGCCAGCAGCTTAGGCGCGGCTAGCTCCTACGAGCAGTACTTC. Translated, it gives CASSLGAASSYEQYF.

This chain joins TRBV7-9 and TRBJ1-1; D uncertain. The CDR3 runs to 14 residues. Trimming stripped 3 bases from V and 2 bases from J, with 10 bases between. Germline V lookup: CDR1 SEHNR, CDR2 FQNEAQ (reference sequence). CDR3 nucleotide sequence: TGTGCCAGCAGCTTGGGCAGGCTAAACACTGAAGCTTTCTTT. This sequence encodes CASSLGRLNTEAFF.

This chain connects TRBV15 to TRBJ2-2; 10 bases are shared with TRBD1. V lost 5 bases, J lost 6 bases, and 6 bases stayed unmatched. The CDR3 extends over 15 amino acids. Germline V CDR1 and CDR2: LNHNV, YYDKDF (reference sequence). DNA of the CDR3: TGTGCCACCAGCCCGTCCGGGACAGGGGCCGGGGAGCTGTTTTTT. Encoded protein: CATSPSGTGAGELFF.

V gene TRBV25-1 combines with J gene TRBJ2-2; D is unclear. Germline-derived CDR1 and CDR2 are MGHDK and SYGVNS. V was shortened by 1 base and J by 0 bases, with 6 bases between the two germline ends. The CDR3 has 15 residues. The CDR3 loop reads CASSESGSNTGELFF. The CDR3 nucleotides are TGTGCCAGCAGTGAATCAGGCTCGAACACCGGGGAGCTGTTTTTT.

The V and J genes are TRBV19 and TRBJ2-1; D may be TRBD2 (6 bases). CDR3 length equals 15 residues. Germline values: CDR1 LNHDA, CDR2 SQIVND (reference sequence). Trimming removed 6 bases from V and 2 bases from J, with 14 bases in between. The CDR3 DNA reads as TGTGCCAGTAGCCTGGGACTTCTCGCCTACAATGAGCAGTTCTTC. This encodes CASSLGLLAYNEQFF. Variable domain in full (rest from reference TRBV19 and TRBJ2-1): DGGITQSPKYLFRKEGQNVTLSCEQNLNHDAMYWYRQDPGQGLRLIYYSQIVNDFQKGDIAEGYSVSREKKESFPLTVTSAQKNPTAFYLCASSLGLLAYNEQFFGPGTRLTVL.

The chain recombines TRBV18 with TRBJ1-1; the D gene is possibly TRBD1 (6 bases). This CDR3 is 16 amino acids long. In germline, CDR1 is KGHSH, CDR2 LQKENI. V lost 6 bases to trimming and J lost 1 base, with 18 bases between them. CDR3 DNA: TGTGCCAGCTCGCCAAAATGGGGGGCCGGGAACACTGAAGCTTTCTTT. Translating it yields CASSPKWGAGNTEAFF. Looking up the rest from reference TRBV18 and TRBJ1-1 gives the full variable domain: NAGVMQNPRHLVRRRGQEARLRCSPMKGHSHVYWYRQLPEEGLKFMVYLQKENIIDESGMPKERFSAEFPKEGPSILRIQQVVRGDSAAYFCASSPKWGAGNTEAFFGQGTRLTVV.

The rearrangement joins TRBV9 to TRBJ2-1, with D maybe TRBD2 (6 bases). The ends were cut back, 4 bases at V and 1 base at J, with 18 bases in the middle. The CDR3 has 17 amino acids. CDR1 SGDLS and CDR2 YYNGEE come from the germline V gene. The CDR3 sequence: CASSTRGERASYNEQFF. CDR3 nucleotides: TGTGCCAGCAGCACCCGGGGTGAGCGGGCGTCCTACAATGAGCAGTTCTTC.

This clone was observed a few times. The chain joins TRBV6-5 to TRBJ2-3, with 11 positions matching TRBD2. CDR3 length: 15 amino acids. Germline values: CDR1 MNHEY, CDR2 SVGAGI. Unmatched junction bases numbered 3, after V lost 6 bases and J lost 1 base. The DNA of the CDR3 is TGTGCCAGCAGGGCGGGACTAGCGGGCACAGATACGCAGTATTTT. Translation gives CASRAGLAGTDTQYF.

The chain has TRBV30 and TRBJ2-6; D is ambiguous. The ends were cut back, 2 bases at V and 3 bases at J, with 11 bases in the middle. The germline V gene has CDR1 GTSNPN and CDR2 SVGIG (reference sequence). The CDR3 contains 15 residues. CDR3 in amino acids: CAWSSGFGGANVLTF. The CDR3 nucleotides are TGTGCCTGGAGTTCCGGTTTTGGTGGGGCCAACGTCCTGACTTTC. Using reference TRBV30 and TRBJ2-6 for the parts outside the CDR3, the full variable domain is SQTIHQWPATLVQPVGSPLSLECTVEGTSNPNLYWYRQAAGRGLQLLFYSVGIGQISSEVPQNLSASRPQDRQFILSSKKLLLSDSGFYLCAWSSGFGGANVLTFGAGSRLTVL.

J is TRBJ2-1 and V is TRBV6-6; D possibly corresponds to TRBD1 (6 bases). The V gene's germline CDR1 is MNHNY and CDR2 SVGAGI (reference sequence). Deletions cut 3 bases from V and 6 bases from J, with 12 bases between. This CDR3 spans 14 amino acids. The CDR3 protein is CASSYPAGVNEQFF. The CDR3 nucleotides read TGTGCCAGCAGTTATCCGGCAGGGGTCAATGAGCAGTTCTTC.

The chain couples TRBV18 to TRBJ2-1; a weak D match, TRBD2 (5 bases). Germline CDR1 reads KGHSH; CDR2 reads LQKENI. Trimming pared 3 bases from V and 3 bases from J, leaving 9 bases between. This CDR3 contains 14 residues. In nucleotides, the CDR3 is TGTGCCAGCTCACCTAGCGTGGACTACAATGAGCAGTTCTTC. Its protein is CASSPSVDYNEQFF.

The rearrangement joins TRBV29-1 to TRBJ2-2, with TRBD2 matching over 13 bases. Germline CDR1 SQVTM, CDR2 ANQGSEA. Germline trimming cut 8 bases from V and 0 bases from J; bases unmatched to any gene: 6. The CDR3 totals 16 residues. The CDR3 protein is CSMRLAGGPNTGELFF. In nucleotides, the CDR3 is TGCAGCATGCGACTAGCGGGAGGCCCGAACACCGGGGAGCTGTTTTTT.

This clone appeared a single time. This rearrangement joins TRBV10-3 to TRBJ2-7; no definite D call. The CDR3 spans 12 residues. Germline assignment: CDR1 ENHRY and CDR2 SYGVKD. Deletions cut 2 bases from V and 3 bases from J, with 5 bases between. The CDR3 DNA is TGTGCCATCAGTGAGAGAGACTACGAGCAGTACTTC. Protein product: CAISERDYEQYF.

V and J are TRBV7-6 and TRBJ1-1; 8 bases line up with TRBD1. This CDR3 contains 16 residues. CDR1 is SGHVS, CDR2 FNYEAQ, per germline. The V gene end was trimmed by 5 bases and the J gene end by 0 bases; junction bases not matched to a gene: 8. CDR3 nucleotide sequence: TGTGCCAGCAGCGCCCAGGGGGCAGGCATGAACACTGAAGCTTTCTTT. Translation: CASSAQGAGMNTEAFF. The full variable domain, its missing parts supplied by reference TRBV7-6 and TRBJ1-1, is GAGVSQSPRYKVTKRGQDVALRCDPISGHVSLYWYRQALGQGPEFLTYFNYEAQQDKSGLPNDRFSAERPEGSISTLTIQRTEQRDSAMYRCASSAQGAGMNTEAFFGQGTRLTVV.